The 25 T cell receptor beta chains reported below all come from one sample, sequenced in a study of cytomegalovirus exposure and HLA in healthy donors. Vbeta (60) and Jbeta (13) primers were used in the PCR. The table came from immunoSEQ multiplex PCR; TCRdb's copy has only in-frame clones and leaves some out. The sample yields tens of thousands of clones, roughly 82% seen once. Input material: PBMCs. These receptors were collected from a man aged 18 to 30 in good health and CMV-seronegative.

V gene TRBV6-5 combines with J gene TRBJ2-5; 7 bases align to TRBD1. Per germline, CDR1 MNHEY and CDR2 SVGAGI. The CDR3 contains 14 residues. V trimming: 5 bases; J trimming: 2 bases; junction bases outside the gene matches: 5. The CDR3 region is CASSAGTVQETQYF. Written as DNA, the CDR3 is TGTGCCAGCAGTGCCGGGACAGTGCAAGAGACCCAGTACTTC.

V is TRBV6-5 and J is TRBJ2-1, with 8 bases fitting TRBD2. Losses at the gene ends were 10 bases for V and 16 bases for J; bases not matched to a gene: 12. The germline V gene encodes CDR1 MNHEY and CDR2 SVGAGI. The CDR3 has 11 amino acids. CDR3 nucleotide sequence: TGTGCCACTTGGTCTCGGACTAGCATCTTCTTC. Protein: CATWSRTSIFF.

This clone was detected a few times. The CDR3, as DNA: TGCGCCAGCAGCTTGAGGAGAAACACTGAAGCTTTCTTT. Its protein is CASSLRRNTEAFF. V is TRBV5-1 and J is TRBJ1-1; no clear D gene. This CDR3 spans 13 amino acids. The V and J ends lost 1 base and 2 bases respectively, with 6 bases between them. In germline, CDR1 is SGHRS, CDR2 YFSETQ.

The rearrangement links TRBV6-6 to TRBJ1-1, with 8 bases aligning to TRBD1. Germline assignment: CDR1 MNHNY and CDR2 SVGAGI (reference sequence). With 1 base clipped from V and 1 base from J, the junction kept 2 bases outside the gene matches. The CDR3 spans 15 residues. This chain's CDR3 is CASSYLGTGNTEAFF. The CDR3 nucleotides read TGTGCCAGCAGTTACTTAGGGACAGGGAACACTGAAGCTTTCTTT.

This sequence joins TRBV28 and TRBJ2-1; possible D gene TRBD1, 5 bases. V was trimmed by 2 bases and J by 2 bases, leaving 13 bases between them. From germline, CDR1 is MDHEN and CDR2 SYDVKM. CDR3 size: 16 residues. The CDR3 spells CASSLGQGATYNEQFF. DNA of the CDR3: TGTGCCAGCAGTTTAGGGCAGGGCGCAACCTACAATGAGCAGTTCTTC.

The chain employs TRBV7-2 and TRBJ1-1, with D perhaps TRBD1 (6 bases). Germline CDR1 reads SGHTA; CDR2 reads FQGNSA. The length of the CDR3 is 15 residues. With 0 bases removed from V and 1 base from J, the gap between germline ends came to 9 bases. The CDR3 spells CASSLAGHQNTEAFF. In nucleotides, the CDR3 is TGTGCCAGCAGCTTAGCGGGACATCAGAACACTGAAGCTTTCTTT.

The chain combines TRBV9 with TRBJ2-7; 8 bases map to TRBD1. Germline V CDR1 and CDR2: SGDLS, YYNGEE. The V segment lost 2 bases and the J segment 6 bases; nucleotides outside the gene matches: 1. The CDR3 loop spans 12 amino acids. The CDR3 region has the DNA TGTGCCAGCAGCGTCGACAGGGGCGAGCAGTACTTC. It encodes CASSVDRGEQYF.

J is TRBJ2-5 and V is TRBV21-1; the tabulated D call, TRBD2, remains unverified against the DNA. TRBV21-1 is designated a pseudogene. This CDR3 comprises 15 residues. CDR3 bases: TGTGCCAGCAGCTCCGGCAAAGAGGGTTGGGAGACCCAGTACTTC. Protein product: CASSSGKEGWETQYF.

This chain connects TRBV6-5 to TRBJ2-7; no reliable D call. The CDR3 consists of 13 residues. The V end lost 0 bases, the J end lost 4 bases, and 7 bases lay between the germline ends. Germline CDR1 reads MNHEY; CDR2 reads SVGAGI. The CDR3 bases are TGTGCCAGCAGTTACTCGAGCAATTACGAGCAGTACTTC. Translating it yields CASSYSSNYEQYF.

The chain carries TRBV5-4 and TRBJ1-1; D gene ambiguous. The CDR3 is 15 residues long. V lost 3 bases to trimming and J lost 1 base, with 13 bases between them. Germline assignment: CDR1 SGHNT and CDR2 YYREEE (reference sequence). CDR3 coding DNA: TGTGCCAGCAGCTCGGCACTAACATCGAACACTGAAGCTTTCTTT. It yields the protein CASSSALTSNTEAFF.

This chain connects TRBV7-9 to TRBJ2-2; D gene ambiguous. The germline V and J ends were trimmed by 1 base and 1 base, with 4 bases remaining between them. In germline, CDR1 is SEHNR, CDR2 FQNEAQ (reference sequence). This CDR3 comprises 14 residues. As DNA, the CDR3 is TGTGCCAGCAGCTTAGACAAGAACACCGGGGAGCTGTTTTTT. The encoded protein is CASSLDKNTGELFF.

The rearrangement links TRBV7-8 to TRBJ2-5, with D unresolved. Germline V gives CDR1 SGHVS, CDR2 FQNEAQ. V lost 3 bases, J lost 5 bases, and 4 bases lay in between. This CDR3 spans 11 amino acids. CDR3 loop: CASSFSETQYF. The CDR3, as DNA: TGTGCCAGCAGCTTTTCGGAGACCCAGTACTTC.

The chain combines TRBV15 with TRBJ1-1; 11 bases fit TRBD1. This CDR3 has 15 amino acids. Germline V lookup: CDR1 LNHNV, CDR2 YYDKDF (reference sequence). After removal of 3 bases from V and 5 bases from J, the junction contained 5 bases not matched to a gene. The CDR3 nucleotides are TGTGCCACCAGCAGTTGGGACAGGGGGTGGACTGAAGCTTTCTTT. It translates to CATSSWDRGWTEAFF.

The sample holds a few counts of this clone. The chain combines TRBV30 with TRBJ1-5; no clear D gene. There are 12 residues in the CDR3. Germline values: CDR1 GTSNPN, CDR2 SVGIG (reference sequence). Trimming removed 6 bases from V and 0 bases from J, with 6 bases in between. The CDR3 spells CACENSNQPQHF. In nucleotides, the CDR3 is TGTGCCTGTGAGAATAGCAATCAGCCCCAGCATTTT.

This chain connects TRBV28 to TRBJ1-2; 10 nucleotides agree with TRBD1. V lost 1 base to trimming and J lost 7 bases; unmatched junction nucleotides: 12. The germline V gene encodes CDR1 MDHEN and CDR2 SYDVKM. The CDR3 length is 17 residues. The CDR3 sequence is CASSLFRQGASNGGYTF. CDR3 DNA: TGTGCCAGCAGTTTATTTCGACAGGGGGCTTCCAATGGTGGCTACACCTTC.

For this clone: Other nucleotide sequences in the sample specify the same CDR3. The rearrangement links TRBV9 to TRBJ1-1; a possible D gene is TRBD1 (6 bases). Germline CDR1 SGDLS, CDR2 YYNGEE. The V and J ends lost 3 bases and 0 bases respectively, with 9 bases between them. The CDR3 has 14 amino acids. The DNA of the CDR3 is TGTGCCAGCAGCGCGGGACATTTGAACACTGAAGCTTTCTTT. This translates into CASSAGHLNTEAFF.

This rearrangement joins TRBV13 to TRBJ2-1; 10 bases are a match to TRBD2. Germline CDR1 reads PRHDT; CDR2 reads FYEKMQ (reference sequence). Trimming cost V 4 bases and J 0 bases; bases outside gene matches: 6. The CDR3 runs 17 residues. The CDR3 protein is CASSSSGLASSYNEQFF. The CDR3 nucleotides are TGTGCCAGCAGCTCCTCGGGACTAGCGAGCTCCTACAATGAGCAGTTCTTC.

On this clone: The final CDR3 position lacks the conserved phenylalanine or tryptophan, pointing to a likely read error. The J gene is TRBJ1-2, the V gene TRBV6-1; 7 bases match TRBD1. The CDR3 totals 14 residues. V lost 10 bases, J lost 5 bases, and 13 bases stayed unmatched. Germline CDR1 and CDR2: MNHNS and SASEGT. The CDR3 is CATTGQSKFYGYTL. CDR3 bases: TGTGCCACCACGGGACAGTCAAAATTTTATGGCTACACCCTC.

In DNA form, the CDR3 reads TGTGCCAGCAGTCAAGGACAGCTGGTAGCTTTCTTT. Translation gives CASSQGQLVAFF. V gene TRBV6-1 combines with J gene TRBJ1-1; TRBD1 is a possible D gene (6 bases). Germline V lookup: CDR1 MNHNS, CDR2 SASEGT. V was trimmed by 5 bases and J by 10 bases, leaving 14 bases between them. This CDR3 has 12 amino acids.

The CDR3 loop reads CASSPAEAQNTEAFF. The CDR3 DNA sequence: TGTGCCAGCAGCCCTGCTGAAGCTCAGAACACTGAAGCTTTCTTT. This chain connects TRBV28 to TRBJ1-1, with D uncertain. CDR1 and CDR2 (germline): MDHEN, SYDVKM. The CDR3 runs to 15 residues. The ends were cut back, 6 bases at V and 1 base at J, with 15 bases in the middle. Full variable domain (remainder filled in from reference TRBV28 and TRBJ1-1): DVKVTQSSRYLVKRTGEKVFLECVQDMDHENMFWYRQDPGLGLRLIYFSYDVKMKEKGDIPEGYSVSREKKERFSLILESASTNQTSMYLCASSPAEAQNTEAFFGQGTRLTVV.

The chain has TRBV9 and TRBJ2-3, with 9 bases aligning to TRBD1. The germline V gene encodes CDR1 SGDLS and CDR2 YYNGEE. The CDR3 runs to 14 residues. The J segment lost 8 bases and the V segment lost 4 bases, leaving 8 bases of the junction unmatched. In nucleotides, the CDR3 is TGTGCCAGCAGCTTAACCGGGACAGGGCGTACGCAGTATTTT. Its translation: CASSLTGTGRTQYF.

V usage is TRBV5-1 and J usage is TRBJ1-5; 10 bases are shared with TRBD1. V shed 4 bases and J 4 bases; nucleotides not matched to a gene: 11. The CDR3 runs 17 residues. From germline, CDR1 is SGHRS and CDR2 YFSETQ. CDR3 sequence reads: CASSPGARTGGNQPQHF. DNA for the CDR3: TGCGCCAGCAGCCCGGGAGCTCGGACAGGGGGAAATCAGCCCCAGCATTTT.

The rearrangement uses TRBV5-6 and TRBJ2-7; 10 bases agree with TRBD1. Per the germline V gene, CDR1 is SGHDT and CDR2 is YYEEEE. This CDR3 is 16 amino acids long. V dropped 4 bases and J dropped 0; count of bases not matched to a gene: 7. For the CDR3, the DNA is TGTGCCAGCAGCACCGGGACAGGGGATAACTCCTACGAGCAGTACTTC. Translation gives CASSTGTGDNSYEQYF.

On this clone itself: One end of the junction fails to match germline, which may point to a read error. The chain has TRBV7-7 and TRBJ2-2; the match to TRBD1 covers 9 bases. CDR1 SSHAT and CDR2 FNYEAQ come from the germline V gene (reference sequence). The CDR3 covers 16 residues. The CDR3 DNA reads TGTGCTAGCAGCTTAGCGAGGACAGGGGCCACCGGGGAGCTGTTTTTT. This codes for CASSLARTGATGELFF.

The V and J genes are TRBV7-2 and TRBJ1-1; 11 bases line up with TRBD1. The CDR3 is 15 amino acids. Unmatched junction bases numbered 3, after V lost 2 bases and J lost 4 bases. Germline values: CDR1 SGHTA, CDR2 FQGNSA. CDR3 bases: TGTGCCAGCAGCTTATTGGGACAGGGGGTCACTGAAGCTTTCTTT. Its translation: CASSLLGQGVTEAFF.